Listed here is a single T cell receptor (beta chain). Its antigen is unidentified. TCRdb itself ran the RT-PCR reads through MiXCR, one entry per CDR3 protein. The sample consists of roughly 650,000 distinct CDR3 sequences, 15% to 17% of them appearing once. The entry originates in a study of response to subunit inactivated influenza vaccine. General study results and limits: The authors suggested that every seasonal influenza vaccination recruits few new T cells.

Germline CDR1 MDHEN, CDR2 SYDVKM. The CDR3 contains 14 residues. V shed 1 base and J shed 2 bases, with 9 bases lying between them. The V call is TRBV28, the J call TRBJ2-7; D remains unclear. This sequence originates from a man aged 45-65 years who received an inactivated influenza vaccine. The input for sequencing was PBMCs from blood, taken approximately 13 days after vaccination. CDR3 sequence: CASSLSTVTYEQYF. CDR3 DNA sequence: TGTGCCAGCAGTTTATCCACGGTTACCTACGAGCAGTACTTC.